A single sample is the source of the 27 T cell receptor beta chains below, sequenced in a study of blood T cell repertoires in COVID-19. Data came from immunoSEQ multiplex PCR; TCRdb stores just in-frame clones and leaves some out. The profile shows over 85,000 clones, 79% of them singletons. The specimen was peripheral blood. The receptors here all came from a human donor in a cohort sampled during active COVID-19.

The chain couples TRBV19 to TRBJ2-3; no definite D call. Trimming took 3 bases from V and 5 from J, leaving 15 bases between them. The CDR3 is 15 residues long. Per germline, CDR1 LNHDA and CDR2 SQIVND (reference sequence). CDR3 loop: CASSMTVRHGDTQYF. The CDR3, as DNA: TGTGCCAGTAGTATGACGGTCAGGCACGGAGATACGCAGTATTTT.

The V and J genes are TRBV7-2 and TRBJ2-7; perhaps TRBD1 as D (5 bases). V lost 5 bases and J lost 3, with 11 bases in between. The CDR3 contains 13 residues. Germline V lookup: CDR1 SGHTA, CDR2 FQGNSA. The CDR3 loop reads CASSPSTVYEQYF. CDR3 DNA sequence: TGTGCCAGCAGCCCCTCGACAGTCTACGAGCAGTACTTC.

Only one count was recorded for this clone. The genes are TRBV4-1 and TRBJ2-3, with D unclear. The germline V gene has CDR1 MGHRA and CDR2 YSYEKL. Trimming stripped 0 bases from V and 4 bases from J, with 5 bases between. CDR3 length: 13 residues. CDR3 DNA sequence: TGCGCCAGCAGCCAAGATCCCGCAGATACGCAGTATTTT. It codes for CASSQDPADTQYF.

This clone is labeled medium-sized (0.01 to 0.1%). This sequence joins TRBV9 and TRBJ2-7; 8 bases match TRBD1. CDR1 and CDR2 from the germline V gene are SGDLS and YYNGEE. V lost 6 bases, J lost 6 bases, and 8 bases stayed unmatched. This CDR3 spans 13 amino acids. Here the CDR3 reads CASTRTGKGEQYF. The CDR3 DNA is TGTGCCAGCACGCGGACAGGGAAAGGCGAGCAGTACTTC. The whole variable domain, filled in from reference TRBV9 and TRBJ2-7, reads DSGVTQTPKHLITATGQRVTLRCSPRSGDLSVYWYQQSLDQGLQFLIQYYNGEERAKGNILERFSAQQFPDLHSELNLSSLELGDSALYFCASTRTGKGEQYFGPGTRLTVT.

The J gene is TRBJ2-3, the V gene TRBV5-1; D not resolved. This CDR3 spans 15 amino acids. The V end lost 4 bases, the J end lost 1 base, and 13 bases lay between the germline ends. Germline V gene lookup returns CDR1 SGHRS and CDR2 YFSETQ. Here the CDR3 reads CASSLNVLGTDTQYF. DNA for the CDR3: TGCGCCAGCAGCCTCAATGTCCTAGGCACAGATACGCAGTATTTT.

This clone has only one observation. V and J are TRBV19 and TRBJ2-3; no reliable D call. Trimming shortened V by 1 base and J by 0 bases, and 8 bases separated the two germline ends. The CDR3 covers 15 residues. Germline lookup yields CDR1 LNHDA and CDR2 SQIVND (reference sequence). The CDR3 bases are TGTGCCAGTAGTATAGCCGAGACAAGCACAGATACGCAGTATTTT. It translates to CASSIAETSTDTQYF. Variable domain in full (rest from reference TRBV19 and TRBJ2-3): DGGITQSPKYLFRKEGQNVTLSCEQNLNHDAMYWYRQDPGQGLRLIYYSQIVNDFQKGDIAEGYSVSREKKESFPLTVTSAQKNPTAFYLCASSIAETSTDTQYFGPGTRLTVL.

This clone was seen a handful of times. The chain's CDR3 is CATTLGRGTEAFF. As DNA, the CDR3 is TGCGCCACAACGCTAGGACGGGGAACTGAAGCTTTCTTT. The chain carries TRBV10-1 and TRBJ1-1; D not certain. In germline, CDR1 is WNHNN, CDR2 SYGVQD (reference sequence). V lost 10 bases to trimming and J lost 5 bases, with 17 bases between them. This CDR3 has 13 residues.

J is TRBJ2-5 and V is TRBV15, with 7 nucleotides matching TRBD1. V was clipped by 5 bases and J by 2 bases; unmatched bases: 5. Germline V gene lookup returns CDR1 LNHNV and CDR2 YYDKDF (reference sequence). The CDR3 has 14 amino acids. The CDR3 region is CATSFRDRQETQYF. CDR3 bases: TGTGCCACCAGCTTCCGGGACAGACAAGAGACCCAGTACTTC.

The chain combines TRBV30 with TRBJ2-7; D might be TRBD2 (5 bases). In germline, CDR1 is GTSNPN, CDR2 SVGIG (reference sequence). The CDR3 is 15 amino acids. The V end lost 3 bases, the J end lost 1 base, and 16 bases lay between the germline ends. CDR3 region: CAWSPPGEASYEQYF. In nucleotides, the CDR3 is TGTGCCTGGAGCCCCCCCGGGGAAGCGTCCTACGAGCAGTACTTC.

The chain has TRBV11-2 and TRBJ1-1; TRBD1 might be the D (6 bases). Trimming took off 5 bases at V and 2 bases at J, with 15 bases between the two ends. The CDR3 covers 15 residues. Germline CDR1 SGHAT, CDR2 FQNNGV. The CDR3 protein is CASSLGRDTNTEAFF. CDR3 DNA sequence: TGTGCCAGCAGCCTCGGACGGGACACAAACACTGAAGCTTTCTTT.

This chain connects TRBV6-6 to TRBJ2-7, with 12 positions matching TRBD2. Trimming cost V 7 bases and J 5 bases; bases outside gene matches: 9. Germline lookup yields CDR1 MNHNY and CDR2 SVGAGI (reference sequence). The CDR3 loop spans 15 amino acids. CDR3 DNA sequence: TGTGCCAGCACCCAGACTAGCGGGAGTAATAACGAGCAGTACTTC. Translating gives CASTQTSGSNNEQYF.

CDR3 amino acids: CASSLPPGTSAFTGELFF. The CDR3 region has the DNA TGTGCCAGCAGCCTGCCTCCCGGGACTAGCGCCTTCACCGGGGAGCTGTTTTTT. The chain carries TRBV7-9 and TRBJ2-2; 10 nucleotides match TRBD2. Germline values: CDR1 SEHNR, CDR2 FQNEAQ (reference sequence). The CDR3 is 18 residues long. With 5 bases clipped from V and 4 bases from J, the junction kept 13 bases outside the gene matches.

This chain connects TRBV28 to TRBJ2-3; TRBD1 aligns across 10 bases. CDR3 length: 16 residues. CDR1 MDHEN and CDR2 SYDVKM come from the germline V gene. Trimming took 8 bases from V and 3 from J; bases not matched to a gene: 11. The CDR3: CASGGPGQGLTDTQYF. For the CDR3, the DNA is TGTGCCAGCGGGGGTCCGGGACAGGGGTTGACAGATACGCAGTATTTT.

The chain carries TRBV5-1 and TRBJ2-7; D is undetermined. Germline assignment: CDR1 SGHRS and CDR2 YFSETQ. The CDR3 is 14 amino acids. The V end was cut by 4 bases, the J end by 0 bases, with 11 bases between. CDR3 sequence reads: CASSVLPSSYEQYF. The CDR3 DNA is TGCGCCAGCAGCGTCTTACCGAGCTCCTACGAGCAGTACTTC. The full variable domain, with the rest looked up from reference TRBV5-1 and TRBJ2-7, is KAGVTQTPRYLIKTRGQQVTLSCSPISGHRSVSWYQQTPGQGLQFLFEYFSETQRNKGNFPGRFSGRQFSNSRSEMNVSTLELGDSALYLCASSVLPSSYEQYFGPGTRLTVT.

The chain uses TRBV7-8 and TRBJ2-7, with 12 positions matching TRBD2. The CDR3 is 19 amino acids. Germline V gives CDR1 SGHVS, CDR2 FQNEAQ. V lost 1 base and J lost 2; bases outside the gene matches: 12. The CDR3 nucleotides read TGTGCCAGCAGCTTAGTGTCAGGGGGACTAGCGGGCCCCACCTACGAGCAGTACTTC. Its translation: CASSLVSGGLAGPTYEQYF.

This rearrangement joins TRBV10-3 to TRBJ1-1, with a possible D match to TRBD1 (5 bases). Trimming pared 6 bases from V and 0 bases from J, leaving 11 bases between. Germline values: CDR1 ENHRY, CDR2 SYGVKD. CDR3 size: 14 residues. This CDR3 is CAIRPGLMNTEAFF. For the CDR3, the DNA is TGTGCCATCAGACCAGGGCTAATGAACACTGAAGCTTTCTTT.

The chain carries TRBV2 and TRBJ2-3; D may be TRBD2 (6 bases). Trimming stripped 5 bases from V and 1 base from J, with 16 bases between. CDR3 length: 16 amino acids. Looked up from germline, CDR1 is SNHLY and CDR2 is FYNNEI. In nucleotides, the CDR3 is TGTGCCAGCAGTTACCTATCCGGGACTGGCACAGATACGCAGTATTTT. It yields the protein CASSYLSGTGTDTQYF.

The genes are TRBV4-3 and TRBJ2-1; 8 bases fit TRBD2. Germline values: CDR1 LGHNA, CDR2 YSLEER. The CDR3 is made up of 18 amino acids. Germline trimming cut 0 bases from V and 8 bases from J; bases unmatched to any gene: 15. CDR3 coding DNA: TGCGCCAGCAGCCAAGATCTCGGCACAAGCGGGAGCGGCGATGAGCAGTTCTTC. Translated, it gives CASSQDLGTSGSGDEQFF.

This chain connects TRBV5-6 to TRBJ2-2; 11 bases map to TRBD2. The V gene's germline CDR1 is SGHDT and CDR2 YYEEEE. With V trimmed by 3 bases and J by 0 bases, 4 bases remained unmatched. The CDR3 has 17 residues. This CDR3 is CASSWGGLAANTGELFF. CDR3 DNA: TGTGCCAGCAGCTGGGGGGGACTAGCGGCGAACACCGGGGAGCTGTTTTTT.

This clone was observed a single time. The V call is TRBV6-5, the J call TRBJ2-7; 10 bases line up with TRBD2. The CDR3 spans 15 residues. CDR1 MNHEY and CDR2 SVGAGI come from the germline V gene. Losses at the gene ends were 6 bases for V and 6 bases for J; bases not matched to a gene: 11. CDR3 residues: CASRPPGLALGEQYF. The DNA of the CDR3 is TGTGCCAGCAGACCCCCGGGACTAGCGTTGGGCGAGCAGTACTTC.

This clone was recorded only once. The J gene is TRBJ2-7, the V gene TRBV5-4; 8 nucleotides agree with TRBD1. The CDR3 sequence is 13 residues long. V shed 5 bases, J shed 1 base, and the junction held 2 bases outside the gene matches. Germline V gives CDR1 SGHNT, CDR2 YYREEE (reference sequence). CDR3 coding DNA: TGTGCCAGCAGGGGACAGGTATCCTACGAGCAGTACTTC. Encoded protein: CASRGQVSYEQYF. The full variable domain, its missing parts supplied by reference TRBV5-4 and TRBJ2-7, is ETGVTQSPTHLIKTRGQQVTLRCSSQSGHNTVSWYQQALGQGPQFIFQYYREEENGRGNFPPRFSGLQFPNYSSELNVNALELDDSALYLCASRGQVSYEQYFGPGTRLTVT.

The CDR3 nucleotides are TGCGCCAGCAGCTTGGGAGCGGCCTGGGTGGATACGCAGTATTTT. Protein: CASSLGAAWVDTQYF. V usage is TRBV5-1 and J usage is TRBJ2-3, with a weak D call TRBD2 (5 bases). CDR3 length: 15 amino acids. Germline V CDR1 and CDR2: SGHRS, YFSETQ. The V gene lost 0 bases and the J gene lost 6 bases, with 14 bases spanning the gap.

The rearrangement joins TRBV5-1 to TRBJ2-1, with 11 bases aligning to TRBD2. Germline V lookup: CDR1 SGHRS, CDR2 YFSETQ. The junction had 8 bases not matched to a gene; V was cut back by 3 bases and J by 3 bases. The CDR3 is 17 residues long. The CDR3 DNA is TGCGCCAGCAGCTCGGGACTAGCGGCATCGGACTACAATGAGCAGTTCTTC. Its translation is CASSSGLAASDYNEQFF.

The chain links TRBV18 to TRBJ2-7; 8 nucleotides match TRBD1. Germline V gives CDR1 KGHSH, CDR2 LQKENI. Germline trimming cut 6 bases from V and 3 bases from J; bases unmatched to any gene: 4. The CDR3 sequence is 13 residues long. The CDR3 coding sequence is TGTGCCAGCTCGGGGACAGGACGCTACGAGCAGTACTTC. Amino acid sequence: CASSGTGRYEQYF.

This clone was counted between two and nine times. The chain couples TRBV6-5 to TRBJ2-2; a weak D match, TRBD1 (6 bases). Trimming took 7 bases from V and 4 from J, leaving 13 bases between them. The length of the CDR3 is 14 residues. The germline CDR1 and CDR2 sequences are MNHEY and SVGAGI. CDR3 protein: CASILGATTGELFF. CDR3 sequence (DNA): TGTGCCAGCATTCTGGGGGCGACCACCGGGGAGCTGTTTTTT.

The chain recombines TRBV5-1 with TRBJ1-6, with a weak D call TRBD1 (5 bases). Germline V gene sequence: CDR1 SGHRS, CDR2 YFSETQ. V shed 0 bases and J shed 5 bases, with 12 bases lying between them. The CDR3 has 16 amino acids. Here the CDR3 DNA reads TGCGCCAGCAGCTTGGCTACCGACAGCAATAATTCACCCCTCCACTTT. It encodes CASSLATDSNNSPLHF.

The genes are TRBV7-2 and TRBJ2-5; TRBD2 agrees at 8 bases. CDR1 is SGHTA and CDR2 is FQGNSA in the germline V gene. With 6 bases clipped from V and 5 bases from J, the junction kept 5 bases outside the gene matches. The CDR3 consists of 13 residues. The CDR3 protein is CASSSAGVETQYF. The CDR3 region has the DNA TGTGCCAGCAGTTCAGCGGGAGTTGAGACCCAGTACTTC.